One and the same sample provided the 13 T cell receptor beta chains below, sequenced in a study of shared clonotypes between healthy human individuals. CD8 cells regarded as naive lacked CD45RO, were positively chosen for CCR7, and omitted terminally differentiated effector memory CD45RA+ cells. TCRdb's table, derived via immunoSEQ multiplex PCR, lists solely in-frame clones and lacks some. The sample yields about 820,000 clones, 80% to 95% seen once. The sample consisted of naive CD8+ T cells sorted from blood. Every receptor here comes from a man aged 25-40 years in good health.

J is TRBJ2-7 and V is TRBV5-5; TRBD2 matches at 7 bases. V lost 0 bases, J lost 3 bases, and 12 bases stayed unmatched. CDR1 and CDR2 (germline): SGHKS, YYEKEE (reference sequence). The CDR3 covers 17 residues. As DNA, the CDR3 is TGTGCCAGCAGCTTGGTTCGGGGCAGCGGGACCATCTACGAGCAGTACTTC. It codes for CASSLVRGSGTIYEQYF.

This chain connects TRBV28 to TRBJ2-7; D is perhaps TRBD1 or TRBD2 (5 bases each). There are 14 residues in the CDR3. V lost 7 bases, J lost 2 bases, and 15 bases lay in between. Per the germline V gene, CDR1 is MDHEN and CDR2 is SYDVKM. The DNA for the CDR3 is TGTGCCAGCACCTTGGGGGTTGTTCCCTACGAGCAGTACTTC. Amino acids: CASTLGVVPYEQYF.

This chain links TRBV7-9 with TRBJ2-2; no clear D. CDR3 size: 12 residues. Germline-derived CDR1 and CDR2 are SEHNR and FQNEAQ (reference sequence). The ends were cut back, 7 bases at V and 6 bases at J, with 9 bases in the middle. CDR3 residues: CASTYWSGELFF. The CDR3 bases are TGTGCCAGCACCTATTGGTCCGGGGAGCTGTTTTTT.

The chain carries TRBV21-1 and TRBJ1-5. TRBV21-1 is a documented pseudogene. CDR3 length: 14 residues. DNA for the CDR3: TGTGCCAGCAGCAAAGCCGGCCCCTTGCAGCCCCAGCATTTT. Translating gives CASSKAGPLQPQHF.

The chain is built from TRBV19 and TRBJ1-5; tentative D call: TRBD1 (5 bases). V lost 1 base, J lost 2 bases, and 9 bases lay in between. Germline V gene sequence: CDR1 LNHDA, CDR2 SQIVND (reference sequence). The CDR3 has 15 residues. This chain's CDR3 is CASSIVQGRNQPQHF. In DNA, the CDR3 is TGTGCCAGTAGTATAGTCCAGGGTCGCAATCAGCCCCAGCATTTT.

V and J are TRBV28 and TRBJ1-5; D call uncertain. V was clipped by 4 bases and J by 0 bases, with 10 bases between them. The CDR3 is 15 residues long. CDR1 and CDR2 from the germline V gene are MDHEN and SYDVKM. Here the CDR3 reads CASSSRLVSNQPQHF. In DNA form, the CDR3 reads TGTGCCAGCAGTTCCCGACTAGTTAGCAATCAGCCCCAGCATTTT.

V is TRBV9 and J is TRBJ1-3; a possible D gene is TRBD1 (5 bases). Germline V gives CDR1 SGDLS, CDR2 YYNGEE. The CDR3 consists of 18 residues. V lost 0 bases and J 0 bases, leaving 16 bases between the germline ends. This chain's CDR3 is CASSVDSPTVPSGNTIYF. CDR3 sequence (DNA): TGTGCCAGCAGCGTAGACTCCCCGACAGTACCCTCTGGAAACACCATATATTTT.

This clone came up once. CDR3 region: CSVVRAGGQYF. CDR3 DNA sequence: TGCAGCGTTGTAAGGGCGGGAGGACAGTACTTC. V is TRBV29-1 and J is TRBJ2-7, with 8 bases aligning to TRBD2. Germline V gives CDR1 SQVTM, CDR2 ANQGSEA. Trimming took 4 bases from V and 10 from J; bases not matched to a gene: 6. The CDR3 is 11 residues long.

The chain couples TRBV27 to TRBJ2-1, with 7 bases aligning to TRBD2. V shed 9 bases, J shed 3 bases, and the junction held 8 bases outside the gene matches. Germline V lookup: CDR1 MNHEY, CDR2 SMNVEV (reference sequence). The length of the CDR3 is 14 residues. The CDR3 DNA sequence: TGTGCCAGTGCCCAGGGACTAAACTACAATGAGCAGTTCTTC. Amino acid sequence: CASAQGLNYNEQFF.

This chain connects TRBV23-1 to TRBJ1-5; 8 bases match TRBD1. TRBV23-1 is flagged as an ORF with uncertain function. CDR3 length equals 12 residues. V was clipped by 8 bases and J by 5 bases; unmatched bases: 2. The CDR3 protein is CASVTGDQPQHF. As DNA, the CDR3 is TGCGCCAGCGTGACAGGGGATCAGCCCCAGCATTTT.

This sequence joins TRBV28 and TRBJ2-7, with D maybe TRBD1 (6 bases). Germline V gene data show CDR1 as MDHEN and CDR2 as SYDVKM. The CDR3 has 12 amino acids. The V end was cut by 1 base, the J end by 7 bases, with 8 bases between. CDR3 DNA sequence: TGTGCCAGCAGTTTATCAGGGGATGAGCAGTACTTC. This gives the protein CASSLSGDEQYF.

CDR3: CASSSGQQPWGDTQYF. For the CDR3, the DNA is TGTGCCAGCAGTTCGGGACAGCAACCTTGGGGAGATACGCAGTATTTT. This chain connects TRBV7-2 to TRBJ2-3; 7 positions match TRBD1. The V and J ends lost 6 bases and 5 bases, in that order; junction bases with no gene match: 14. Germline V gives CDR1 SGHTA, CDR2 FQGNSA. The CDR3 totals 16 residues. Filled out from reference TRBV7-2 and TRBJ2-3, the complete variable domain reads GAGVSQSPSNKVTEKGKDVELRCDPISGHTALYWYRQSLGQGLEFLIYFQGNSAPDKSGLPSDRFSAERTGGSVSTLTIQRTQQEDSAVYLCASSSGQQPWGDTQYFGPGTRLTVL.

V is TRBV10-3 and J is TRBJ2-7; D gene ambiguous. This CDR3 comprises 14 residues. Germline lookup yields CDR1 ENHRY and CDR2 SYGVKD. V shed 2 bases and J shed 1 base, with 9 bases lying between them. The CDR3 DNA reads TGTGCCATCAGTGAGAAGTGGGATTCCTACGAGCAGTACTTC. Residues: CAISEKWDSYEQYF.